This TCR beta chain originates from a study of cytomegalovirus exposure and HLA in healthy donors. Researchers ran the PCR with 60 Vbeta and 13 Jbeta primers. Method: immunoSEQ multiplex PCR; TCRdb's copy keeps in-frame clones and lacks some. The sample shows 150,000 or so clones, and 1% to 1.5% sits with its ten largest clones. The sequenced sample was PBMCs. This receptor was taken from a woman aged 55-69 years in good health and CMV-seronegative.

The CDR3 nucleotides read TGTGCCAGTAAAGCCCTCCGGGGCTCTGGAAACACCATATATTTT. Translating it yields CASKALRGSGNTIYF. This chain joins TRBV19 and TRBJ1-3; the D is unclear. Per germline, CDR1 LNHDA and CDR2 SQIVND (reference sequence). Trimming removed 7 bases from V and 0 bases from J, with 13 bases in between. The CDR3 has 15 residues.